These 24 T cell receptor beta chains share one sample of origin, sequenced in a study of immune characterization of retroperitoneal liposarcoma (dated by TCRdb to about 2019). Library generation was performed with PCR. Instrument on record: NextSeq 500. Through fastp at Q25 and MiXCR, TCRdb rebuilt clones from the public reads, retaining in-frame beta chains. Every CDR3 protein is listed once, alongside the most common genes and DNA of its rows. Here the sample has several thousand distinct CDR3 sequences; roughly 29% occur a single time. Around 15% of the sample comes from the top ten. What was sequenced was blood. These receptors all stem from a male donor with retroperitoneal liposarcoma.

The rearrangement joins TRBV11-2 to TRBJ2-1; 8 nucleotides agree with TRBD1. The J call may be in error: the DNA end matches TRBJ2-7 better. The germline V gene encodes CDR1 SGHAT and CDR2 FQNNGV. This CDR3 contains 15 residues. CDR3 sequence: CASSLLGQGAREQYF. CDR3 nucleotides: TGTGCCAGCAGCTTGTTAGGCCAGGGGGCGAGGGAGCAGTACTTC.

This clonotype showed up many times. The chain employs TRBV6-5 and TRBJ2-1, with 9 bases that match TRBD2. Germline V gene lookup returns CDR1 MNHEY and CDR2 SVGAGI. The ends lost 2 bases at V and 7 bases at J; junction bases unmatched: 12. The CDR3 length is 17 residues. Here the CDR3 reads CASSYPPWAGGPNEQFF. CDR3 bases: TGTGCCAGCAGTTACCCCCCCTGGGCGGGAGGGCCGAATGAGCAGTTCTTC.

This clonotype qualifies as medium-sized. The genes are TRBV5-1 and TRBJ2-1, with 16 bases that match TRBD2. Germline lookup yields CDR1 SGHRS and CDR2 YFSETQ. J gave up 8 bases and V 5 bases, and 1 base lay outside the gene matches. The length of the CDR3 is 14 residues. CDR3 residues: CASRGLAGGDEQFF. The CDR3 DNA sequence: TGCGCCAGCAGGGGACTAGCGGGAGGGGATGAGCAGTTCTTC.

This clonotype is deemed medium-sized (0.01 to 0.1%). The J gene is TRBJ2-5, the V gene TRBV6-1, with 10 bases identical to TRBD2. The end of the DNA fits TRBJ2-7 better, so the J call may be wrong. The CDR3 runs 14 residues. Germline CDR1 reads MNHNS; CDR2 reads SASEGT. The CDR3 loop reads CASSESLAGDEQYF. CDR3 nucleotides: TGTGCCAGCAGTGAAAGCCTAGCGGGAGACGAGCAGTACTTC.

The CDR3 is CASRLGGVGAFDFF. CDR3 DNA sequence: TGTGCCAGCAGGTTAGGGGGCGTAGGGGCCTTTGATTTCTTT. The chain carries TRBV27 and TRBJ1-1; the match to TRBD1 covers 7 bases. V lost 6 bases and J lost 13; bases outside the gene matches: 17. This CDR3 comprises 14 residues. The germline V gene has CDR1 MNHEY and CDR2 SMNVEV (reference sequence).

By sample share, this clonotype is medium-sized. The J gene is TRBJ2-1, the V gene TRBV6-1, with no clear D. The DNA matches TRBJ2-7 better at its end, which makes the J call doubtful. Per the germline V gene, CDR1 is MNHNS and CDR2 is SASEGT. The length of the CDR3 is 12 residues. Here the CDR3 reads CASRSHAHEQYF. The CDR3 bases are TGTGCCAGCAGGTCCCACGCCCACGAGCAGTACTTC.

This sequence joins TRBV10-2 and TRBJ2-1, with D perhaps matching TRBD2 (5 bases). The DNA end lines up better with TRBJ2-7; the J call may be wrong. The germline gives CDR1 WSHSY, CDR2 SAAADI. This CDR3 region has 20 residues. CDR3 in DNA: TGCGCCAGCAGGGAGCCTAACGGACTGGCCGATACTGGGCTCATGGGCGAGCAGTACTTC. Translation gives CASREPNGLADTGLMGEQYF.

V gene TRBV5-1 combines with J gene TRBJ2-1; the match to TRBD2 covers 13 bases. The CDR3 consists of 18 residues. CDR1 SGHRS and CDR2 YFSETQ come from the germline V gene. Trimming removed 2 bases from V and 0 bases from J; junction bases left unmatched: 5. In DNA, the CDR3 is TGCGCCAGCAGCTTACCGGGACTAGCGGGAAGCTCCTACAATGAGCAGTTCTTC. This sequence encodes CASSLPGLAGSSYNEQFF.

In its sample, this clonotype ranks as medium-sized. The CDR3 protein is CASSPRQGRAFF. CDR3 sequence (DNA): TGTGCCAGCAGCCCTCGACAGGGAAGGGCTTTCTTT. The rearrangement joins TRBV6-5 to TRBJ1-1, with 7 bases aligning to TRBD1. This CDR3 has 12 residues. Germline CDR1 and CDR2: MNHEY and SVGAGI. J gave up 11 bases and V 6 bases, and 9 bases lay outside the gene matches.

The chain uses TRBV6-5 and TRBJ1-3; tentative D call: TRBD1 (6 bases). CDR3 length: 16 amino acids. The V end lost 0 bases, the J end lost 1 base, and 10 bases lay between the germline ends. Germline CDR1 MNHEY, CDR2 SVGAGI. The CDR3 nucleotides read TGTGCCAGCAGTTACTCGAGCAGGGGTTCTGGAAACACCATATATTTT. As protein: CASSYSSRGSGNTIYF.

This clonotype is medium-sized by share. The chain uses TRBV12-3 or TRBV12-4 and TRBJ2-2, with TRBD1 matching 9 bases. Trimming took 6 bases from V and 6 from J; bases not matched to a gene: 11. The CDR3 contains 16 residues. The DNA of the CDR3 is TGTGCCAGCAGGGCCTTTGGACAGGGGTCCCCCGGGGAGCTGTTTTTT. Residues: CASRAFGQGSPGELFF.

J is TRBJ2-2 and V is TRBV3-1; 7 positions agree with TRBD2. V was pared by 4 bases and J by 4 bases, with 3 bases of the junction left unmatched. CDR1 is LGHDT and CDR2 is YNNKEL in the germline V gene (reference sequence). The CDR3 length is 14 residues. This chain's CDR3 is CASSRGGGTGELFF. Here the CDR3 DNA reads TGTGCCAGCAGCCGGGGGGGGGGCACCGGGGAGCTGTTTTTT. Variable domain in full (rest from reference TRBV3-1 and TRBJ2-2): DTAVSQTPKYLVTQMGNDKSIKCEQNLGHDTMYWYKQDSKKFLKIMFSYNNKELIINETVPNRFSPKSPDKAHLNLHINSLELGDSAVYFCASSRGGGTGELFFGEGSRLTVL.

This clonotype is medium-sized. The rearrangement links TRBV6-6 to TRBJ2-5; the match to TRBD1 covers 12 bases. CDR1 and CDR2 from the germline V gene are MNHNY and SVGAGI (reference sequence). This CDR3 contains 17 residues. J gave up 3 bases and V 4 bases, and 9 bases lay outside the gene matches. For the CDR3, the DNA is TGTGCCAGCAGTTCGTTCCCGGGACAGGGGGCGGAAGAGACCCAGTACTTC. Its protein is CASSSFPGQGAEETQYF.

The chain is built from TRBV6-6 and TRBJ2-5, with D perhaps TRBD2 (5 bases). Judging by the DNA end, TRBJ2-7 fits better; the J call may be wrong. CDR3 size: 13 residues. Germline V gene data show CDR1 as MNHNY and CDR2 as SVGAGI (reference sequence). CDR3 residues: CASSYQAEDEQYF. The CDR3 bases are TGTGCCAGCAGTTACCAAGCGGAGGACGAGCAGTACTTC.

V usage is TRBV6-1 and J usage is TRBJ2-6, with D uncertain. This CDR3 is built from 13 residues. Trimming cost V 4 bases and J 0 bases, with 1 base left between them. Germline CDR1 and CDR2: MNHNS and SASEGT. The CDR3, as DNA: TGTGCCAGCAGTGGCTCTGGGGCCAACGTCCTGACTTTC. Amino acid sequence: CASSGSGANVLTF.

The V call is TRBV6-5, the J call TRBJ2-3; D uncertain. V lost 6 bases and J 2 bases, leaving 12 bases between the germline ends. Germline-derived CDR1 and CDR2 are MNHEY and SVGAGI. There are 14 residues in the CDR3. The DNA for the CDR3 is TGTGCCAGCAGCCGCTCCCCGGCCACAGATACGCAGTATTTT. This codes for CASSRSPATDTQYF.

Concerning this clonotype itself: A much larger clone differs from this one at a single base, so this may be a read error. The gene calls are TRBV6-5 and TRBJ1-2; D is perhaps TRBD1 (5 bases). Germline lookup yields CDR1 MNHEY and CDR2 SVGAGI. This CDR3 spans 12 amino acids. Trimming pared 11 bases from V and 6 bases from J, leaving 16 bases between. DNA of the CDR3: TGTGCCCACGGGGCCGGATTCGATGGCTACACCTTC. This sequence encodes CAHGAGFDGYTF.

This clonotype has at least ten counts. J is TRBJ2-2 and V is TRBV6-5; D possibly corresponds to TRBD2 (5 bases). Germline V gene data show CDR1 as MNHEY and CDR2 as SVGAGI. Trimming cost V 2 bases and J 1 base, with 14 bases left between them. This CDR3 has 17 residues. The CDR3 region has the DNA TGTGCCAGCAGTTACGAGGGTAGGGAGCTGAACACCGGGGAGCTGTTTTTT. Protein: CASSYEGRELNTGELFF.

The chain employs TRBV6-1 and TRBJ1-5, with 10 bases aligning to TRBD1. The junction had 19 bases not matched to a gene; V was cut back by 5 bases and J by 0 bases. The germline CDR1 and CDR2 sequences are MNHNS and SASEGT. There are 21 residues in the CDR3. CDR3 coding DNA: TGTGCCAGCAGTCCCTATTCCCCGGGACAGGGGACGACTTATAGCAATCAGCCCCAGCATTTT. Protein product: CASSPYSPGQGTTYSNQPQHF.

A note on this clonotype: A read error is possible here, since a much larger clone lies one base away. Since no conserved phenylalanine or tryptophan closes the CDR3, a read error is the likely cause. V gene TRBV5-1 combines with J gene TRBJ2-1; weak D call: TRBD1 (5 bases). The end of the DNA is better explained by TRBJ2-7, so the J call may be wrong. Germline-derived CDR1 and CDR2 are SGHRS and YFSETQ. This CDR3 contains 15 residues. CDR3 amino acids: CASSLVGLGRGEQYL. The CDR3, as DNA: TGCGCCAGCAGCTTGGTAGGGCTCGGAAGGGGTGAGCAGTACTTA.

The rearrangement uses TRBV14 and TRBJ1-1, with a possible D match to TRBD1 (6 bases). The CDR3 runs 15 residues. Trimming pared 5 bases from V and 3 bases from J, leaving 16 bases between. Germline-derived CDR1 and CDR2 are SGHDN and FVKESK. The CDR3 spells CASSREGKGDTEAFF. The DNA of the CDR3 is TGTGCCAGCAGCAGAGAAGGGAAGGGGGACACTGAAGCTTTCTTT.

This clonotype was seen more than once but under ten times. The chain recombines TRBV6-6 with TRBJ2-1; the D gene is possibly TRBD2 (7 bases). The CDR3 loop spans 18 amino acids. Trimming took 6 bases from V and 8 from J, leaving 29 bases between them. The V gene's germline CDR1 is MNHNY and CDR2 SVGAGI (reference sequence). The DNA of the CDR3 is TGTGCCAGCAGAGGGGGGGGGACTTCCCACCCCCGAGGGGATGAGCAGTTCTTC. It yields the protein CASRGGGTSHPRGDEQFF.

The sample holds a few counts of this clonotype. The rearrangement uses TRBV7-9 and TRBJ2-1, with 7 nucleotides matching TRBD1. The last part of the DNA fits TRBJ2-5 better; the J call may be wrong. Germline V lookup: CDR1 SEHNR, CDR2 FQNEAQ (reference sequence). The CDR3 runs 14 residues. This CDR3 reads CASSLGSGGETQYF. The CDR3 DNA reads as TGTGCCAGCAGCTTAGGTTCAGGGGGAGAGACCCAGTACTTC.

The rearrangement links TRBV23-1 to TRBJ2-1, with 7 bases matching TRBD2. TRBV23-1 is placed among ORFs of uncertain function. The CDR3 loop spans 15 amino acids. J lost 9 bases, V lost 4 bases, and 12 bases had no gene match. As DNA, the CDR3 is TGCGCCAGCAGTCTTAGACGGGAGGACGGGAGTGAGCAGTTCTTC. Residues: CASSLRREDGSEQFF.